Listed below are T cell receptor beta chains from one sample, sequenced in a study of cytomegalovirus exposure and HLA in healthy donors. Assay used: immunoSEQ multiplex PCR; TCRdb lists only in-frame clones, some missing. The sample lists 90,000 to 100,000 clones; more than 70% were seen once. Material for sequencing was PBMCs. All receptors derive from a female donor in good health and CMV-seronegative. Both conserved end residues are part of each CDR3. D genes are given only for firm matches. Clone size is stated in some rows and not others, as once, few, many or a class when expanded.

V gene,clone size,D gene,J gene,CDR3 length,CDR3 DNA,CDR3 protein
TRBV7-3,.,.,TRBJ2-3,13,TGTGCCAGCAGCTTAAGGGGACAACAGGGGCAGTATTTT,CASSLRGQQGQYF
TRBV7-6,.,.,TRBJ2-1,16,TGTGCCAGCAGCTTAGCGGGGCGGGGGCCCTACAATGAGCAGTTCTTC,CASSLAGRGPYNEQFF
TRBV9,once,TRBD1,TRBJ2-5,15,TGTGCCAGCAGCTCCCAGGGGGCGGTACAAGAGACCCAGTACTTC,CASSSQGAVQETQYF
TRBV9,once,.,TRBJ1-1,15,TGTGCCAGCAGCGTAGTGCAGGGGATGAACACTGAAGCTTTCTTT,CASSVVQGMNTEAFF
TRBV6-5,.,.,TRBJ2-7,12,TGTGCCAGCAGCAACGGGATAAGCGAGCAGTACTTC,CASSNGISEQYF
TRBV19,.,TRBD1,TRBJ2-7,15,TGTGCCAGTAGTATAGGGTCGGGACAGGGTTACGAGCAGTACTTC,CASSIGSGQGYEQYF
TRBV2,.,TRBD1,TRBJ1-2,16,TGTGCCAGCACCAGACAGGGAATAGTCTCCGGCTATGGCTACACCTTC,CASTRQGIVSGYGYTF
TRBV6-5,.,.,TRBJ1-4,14,TGTGCCAGCAGTCGGACGGGAGATAATGAAAAACTGTTTTTT,CASSRTGDNEKLFF
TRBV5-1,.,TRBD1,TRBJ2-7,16,TGCGCCAGCAGCTTGGACTGGACAGGGGTCTCATACGAGCAGTACTTC,CASSLDWTGVSYEQYF
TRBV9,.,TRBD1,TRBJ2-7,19,TGTGCCAGCAGCGTAAACCCGGGACAGGAGGATAGATGGAACGGCGAGCAGTACTTC,CASSVNPGQEDRWNGEQYF
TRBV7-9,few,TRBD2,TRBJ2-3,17,TGTGCCAGCAGTCCCAGGACTAGCGGGGGGCGCACAGATACGCAGTATTTT,CASSPRTSGGRTDTQYF
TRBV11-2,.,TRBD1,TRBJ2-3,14,TGTGCCAGCAGCTTAGTTCAGGGGGCGGATACGCAGTATTTT,CASSLVQGADTQYF
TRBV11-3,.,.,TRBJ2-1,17,TGTGCCAGCAGCTTGGTAGGCGGGGTTGAGGGTGGCAATGAGCAGTTCTTC,CASSLVGGVEGGNEQFF
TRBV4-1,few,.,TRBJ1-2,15,TGCGCCAGCAGCCAAGTTCCGGGGTCCGATTATGGCTACACCTTC,CASSQVPGSDYGYTF
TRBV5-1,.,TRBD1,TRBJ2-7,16,TGCGCCAGCAGCTTGGACGGACAGGGACTTTACTACGAGCAGTACTTC,CASSLDGQGLYYEQYF
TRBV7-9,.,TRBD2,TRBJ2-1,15,TGTGCCAGCAGCTTAGGACTAGCTTCCTACAATGAGCAGTTCTTC,CASSLGLASYNEQFF
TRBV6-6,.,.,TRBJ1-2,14,TGTGCCAGCTTCGACCGAGGGCGAAACTATGGCTACACCTTC,CASFDRGRNYGYTF
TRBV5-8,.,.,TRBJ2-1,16,TGTGCCAGCAGCCGCTCTAGCGAACGAGCCTACAATGAGCAGTTCTTC,CASSRSSERAYNEQFF
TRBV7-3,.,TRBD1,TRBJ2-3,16,TGTGCCAGCAGCTTAACAAGGGACAGGGGCACAGATACGCAGTATTTT,CASSLTRDRGTDTQYF
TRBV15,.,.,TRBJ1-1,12,TGTGCCGCCAGACGCGGGGAAACTGAAGCTTTCTTT,CAARRGETEAFF
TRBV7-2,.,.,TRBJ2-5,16,TGTGCCAGCAGTTCGGTCCCGGGACATTTCCAAGAGACCCAGTACTTC,CASSSVPGHFQETQYF
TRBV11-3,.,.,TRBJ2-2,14,TGTGCCAGGAGGCAGGGATGGAACACCGGGGAGCTGTTTTTT,CARRQGWNTGELFF
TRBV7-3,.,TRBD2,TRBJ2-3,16,TGTGCCAGCAGCCTCGCCCCGGGACTAGCGTCAGATACGCAGTATTTT,CASSLAPGLASDTQYF
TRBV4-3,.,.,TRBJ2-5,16,TGCGCCAGCAGCCAAGATCTCAGGGAGTTGGGGGGGACCCAGTACTTC,CASSQDLRELGGTQYF
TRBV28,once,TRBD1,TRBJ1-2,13,TGTGCCAGCAGTTCCGGGACAGTCTATGGCTACACCTTC,CASSSGTVYGYTF
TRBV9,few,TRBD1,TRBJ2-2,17,TGTGCCAGCAGCGCGGTCTTGACAGGGTCATTCACCGGGGAGCTGTTTTTT,CASSAVLTGSFTGELFF
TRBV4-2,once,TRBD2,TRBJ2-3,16,TGTGCCAGCAGCCAAGAGAGGCGGGGGGGCACAGATACGCAGTATTTT,CASSQERRGGTDTQYF
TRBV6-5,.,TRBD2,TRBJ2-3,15,TGTGCCAGCAGCGGACTAGCGGGGGGCACAGATACGCAGTATTTT,CASSGLAGGTDTQYF
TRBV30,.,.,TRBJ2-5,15,TGTGCCTGGACCAGGGCCAGGGTAAAAGGGGAGACCCAGTACTTC,CAWTRARVKGETQYF
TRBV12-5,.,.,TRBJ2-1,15,TGTGCTAGTGGTGCGTTTACGGGCTCCTACAATGAGCAGTTCTTC,CASGAFTGSYNEQFF
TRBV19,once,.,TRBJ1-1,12,TGTGCCAGTAGTATGACCGGGGCTGAAGCTTTCTTT,CASSMTGAEAFF
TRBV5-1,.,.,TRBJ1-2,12,TGCGCCAGCAGCATTGGACTGGATGGCTACACCTTC,CASSIGLDGYTF
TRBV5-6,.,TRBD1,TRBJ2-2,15,TGTGCCAGCAGGCAAGGGGGCGCAGGGACCGGGGAGCTGTTTTTT,CASRQGGAGTGELFF
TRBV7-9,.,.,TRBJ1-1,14,TGTGCCAGCAGCCGAGACAGCGTGAACACTGAAGCTTTCTTT,CASSRDSVNTEAFF
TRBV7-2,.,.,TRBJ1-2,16,TGTGCCAGCAGCCCTACTGACGTGGCAGGGAACTATGGCTACACCTTC,CASSPTDVAGNYGYTF